These 17 T cell receptor beta chains came from one sample sequenced in a study of T cell repertoires in cytomegalovirus infection. From the reads, TCRdb called clonotypes with MiXCR, one entry per CDR3 protein. Here the sample spans 100,000 to 150,000 distinct CDR3 sequences, 8.8% being singletons. The sequencing input was PBMCs. The source of these receptors is a human donor in good health (CMV status not recorded). Some clones in this sample may be carry-over from other donors' samples.

This clonotype was seen only a few times. The rearrangement joins TRBV28 to TRBJ1-4; D not certain. Germline lookup yields CDR1 MDHEN and CDR2 SYDVKM. With 5 bases removed from V and 12 bases from J, the gap between germline ends came to 13 bases. The CDR3 length is 12 residues. CDR3 bases: TGTGCCAGCAGTGCCGCCAGTGAGGAACTGTTTTTT. Translation gives CASSAASEELFF.

This chain uses TRBV29-1 with TRBJ1-2; D is unclear. Trimming took off 8 bases at V and 4 bases at J, with 14 bases between the two ends. CDR1 and CDR2 (germline): SQVTM, ANQGSEA. CDR3 size: 12 residues. CDR3: CSITDGVYGYTF. In DNA, the CDR3 is TGCAGCATAACTGACGGAGTCTATGGCTACACCTTC.

On this clonotype: A much bigger clone sits one base away, suggesting this may be a read error. The V call is TRBV5-1, the J call TRBJ2-7; D assignment may be TRBD1 or TRBD2 (5 bases each). The length of the CDR3 is 12 residues. Germline V gene data show CDR1 as SGHRS and CDR2 as YFSETQ. CDR3 sequence reads: CTSSLGDGEQYF. The CDR3 DNA reads as TGCACCAGCAGTTTGGGGGATGGCGAGCAGTACTTC.

This clonotype has at least ten counts. This chain connects TRBV20-1 to TRBJ1-1; D unclear. This CDR3 contains 12 residues. V was pared by 1 base and J by 1 base, with 4 bases between. The germline V gene has CDR1 DFQATT and CDR2 SNEGSKA (reference sequence). The chain's CDR3 is CSARVPNTEAFF. The CDR3 nucleotides are TGCAGTGCTAGAGTGCCGAACACTGAAGCTTTCTTT.

This clonotype was found a few times. This chain connects TRBV9 to TRBJ1-2; D unclear. The CDR3 spans 15 residues. Trimming shortened V by 0 bases and J by 0 bases, and 9 bases separated the two germline ends. Germline CDR1 and CDR2: SGDLS and YYNGEE. This CDR3 reads CASSVAPITNYGYTF. CDR3 nucleotide sequence: TGTGCCAGCAGCGTAGCACCCATTACTAACTATGGCTACACCTTC.

This clonotype has a count of ten or more. V gene TRBV28 combines with J gene TRBJ2-7; possible D gene TRBD2, 7 bases. Germline V lookup: CDR1 MDHEN, CDR2 SYDVKM. This CDR3 is built from 16 residues. The V end lost 3 bases, the J end lost 1 base, and 16 bases lay between the germline ends. The CDR3 sequence is CASSFLRGDISYEQYF. The CDR3 region has the DNA TGTGCCAGCAGTTTTCTTCGGGGGGACATTTCCTACGAGCAGTACTTC.

This clonotype was observed many times. The rearrangement links TRBV29-1 to TRBJ1-1; D may be TRBD1 (5 bases). This CDR3 spans 14 amino acids. Trimming took off 4 bases at V and 1 base at J, with 13 bases between the two ends. Germline values: CDR1 SQVTM, CDR2 ANQGSEA. CDR3 nucleotide sequence: TGCAGCGTTGTTAAGCAGGGCGAGAACACTGAAGCTTTCTTT. It translates to CSVVKQGENTEAFF.

This clonotype was counted ten times or more. The chain joins TRBV7-2 to TRBJ1-1; TRBD1 is a possible D gene (6 bases). V gave up 7 bases and J gave up 5 bases, with 14 bases separating them. The CDR3 extends over 13 amino acids. Per the germline V gene, CDR1 is SGHTA and CDR2 is FQGNSA. CDR3 residues: CASKNRVGTEAFF. The CDR3, as DNA: TGTGCCAGCAAGAACAGGGTCGGGACTGAAGCTTTCTTT.

This clonotype occurred many times. The rearrangement links TRBV7-8 to TRBJ1-3, with D hard to call. V dropped 2 bases and J dropped 0 bases, with 11 bases sitting between them. This CDR3 spans 16 amino acids. Germline CDR1 and CDR2: SGHVS and FQNEAQ. The CDR3 DNA sequence: TGTGCCAGCAGCTTAAGTGTCCGAATCTCTGGAAACACCATATATTTT. Translating gives CASSLSVRISGNTIYF.

This clonotype was picked up many times. The chain recombines TRBV7-2 with TRBJ1-1; tentatively, D is TRBD1 (6 bases). V shed 5 bases and J shed 5 bases, with 12 bases lying between them. The germline CDR1 and CDR2 sequences are SGHTA and FQGNSA. This CDR3 is 13 amino acids long. Written as DNA, the CDR3 is TGTGCCAGCAGCCCCACCAGGGGAACTGAAGCTTTCTTT. It encodes CASSPTRGTEAFF.

In its sample, this clonotype was seen many times. J is TRBJ2-6 and V is TRBV7-2; tentative D call: TRBD1 (5 bases). The CDR3 consists of 17 residues. V was cut by 1 base and J by 3 bases, with 13 bases left in between. Germline V lookup: CDR1 SGHTA, CDR2 FQGNSA. The CDR3 reads CASSLVVGAGGANVLTF. The DNA for the CDR3 is TGTGCCAGCAGCTTAGTTGTTGGGGCCGGTGGGGCCAACGTCCTGACTTTC. Variable domain in full (rest from reference TRBV7-2 and TRBJ2-6): GAGVSQSPSNKVTEKGKDVELRCDPISGHTALYWYRQSLGQGLEFLIYFQGNSAPDKSGLPSDRFSAERTGGSVSTLTIQRTQQEDSAVYLCASSLVVGAGGANVLTFGAGSRLTVL.

V and J are TRBV6-4 and TRBJ2-1, with D maybe TRBD1 (5 bases). The CDR3 totals 13 residues. With 2 bases removed from V and 12 bases from J, the gap between germline ends came to 14 bases. In germline, CDR1 is MRHNA, CDR2 SNTAGT. The CDR3 loop is CASSDQTGSGQFF. The CDR3 DNA sequence: TGTGCCAGCAGTGACCAAACAGGTTCTGGGCAGTTCTTC.

This clonotype was observed many times. J is TRBJ1-4 and V is TRBV7-9; 8 bases align to TRBD1. The germline V gene encodes CDR1 SEHNR and CDR2 FQNEAQ (reference sequence). The junction had 7 bases not matched to a gene; V was cut back by 5 bases and J by 8 bases. The CDR3 is made up of 14 amino acids. Here the CDR3 DNA reads TGTGCCAGCAGCCGGACAGGGTTAGGCGAAAAACTGTTTTTT. Protein sequence: CASSRTGLGEKLFF.

There are many counts of this clonotype. V usage is TRBV29-1 and J usage is TRBJ1-1; D gene uncertain. Trimming cost V 7 bases and J 1 base, with 4 bases left between them. The germline CDR1 and CDR2 sequences are SQVTM and ANQGSEA. The CDR3 spans 10 residues. CDR3 nucleotides: TGCAGCGGCAGGAACACTGAAGCTTTCTTT. Translated: CSGRNTEAFF.

The genes are TRBV6-5 and TRBJ1-1; D not certain. Trimming took 6 bases from V and 1 from J, leaving 15 bases between them. The CDR3 extends over 15 amino acids. Germline values: CDR1 MNHEY, CDR2 SVGAGI. The CDR3 region is CASSPTLGGNTEAFF. In nucleotides, the CDR3 is TGTGCCAGCAGCCCCACCCTTGGAGGGAACACTGAAGCTTTCTTT.

This clonotype came up a few times. This CDR3 reads CASSYSGLAGTYEQYF. The CDR3 nucleotides read TGTGCCAGCAGTTACTCGGGACTAGCGGGGACCTACGAGCAGTACTTC. This chain links TRBV6-5 with TRBJ2-7; the match to TRBD2 covers 13 bases. CDR1 and CDR2 (germline): MNHEY, SVGAGI. After removal of 0 bases from V and 2 bases from J, the junction contained 1 base not matched to a gene. This CDR3 comprises 16 residues.

This clonotype occurred many times. This sequence joins TRBV20-1 and TRBJ2-4; D unclear. CDR3 length: 15 residues. CDR1 DFQATT and CDR2 SNEGSKA come from the germline V gene (reference sequence). Trimming stripped 3 bases from V and 0 bases from J, with 12 bases between. The DNA of the CDR3 is TGCAGTGCTAGGTTGGGGTTCCTAGCCAAAAACATTCAGTACTTC. Translation gives CSARLGFLAKNIQYF.